A single sample gave rise to the 30 T cell receptor beta chains below, sequenced in a study of blood T cells in healthy people across ages. Through a sample-barcoded 5' primer and a J-beta primer mix, a second PCR was run for about 7 to 12 cycles. One entry per CDR3 protein, called by TCRdb with MiXCR from the 5' RACE reads. The sample holds about a million distinct CDR3 sequences, around 48% seen once. The sample was blood. The receptors originated from a man aged 30-40 years in good health.

The chain couples TRBV6-2 or TRBV6-3 to TRBJ2-7; D tentatively reads TRBD1 or TRBD2 (7 bases each). The J call may be in error: the DNA end matches TRBJ2-5 better. The germline gives CDR1 MNHEY, CDR2 SVGEGT. The CDR3 has 12 amino acids. Here the CDR3 reads CASGRGRETQYF. CDR3 coding DNA: TGTGCCAGCGGGAGGGGGCGTGAGACCCAGTACTTC.

Details on this clonotype: Relative to the germline gene, one junction end is altered; a read error may explain this. V is TRBV9 and J is TRBJ1-2; no reliable D call. The CDR3 is 15 residues long. Germline V gives CDR1 SGDLS, CDR2 YYNGEE. The CDR3 here is CASGVDEAPFYGYTF. The CDR3 nucleotides are TGTGCCAGCGGCGTAGATGAGGCTCCCTTCTATGGCTACACCTTC.

The V call is TRBV4-3, the J call TRBJ1-2; 7 bases map to TRBD1. Germline V gives CDR1 LGHNA, CDR2 YSLEER. The CDR3 sequence is 17 residues long. V lost 2 bases to trimming and J lost 3 bases; unmatched junction nucleotides: 12. CDR3 coding DNA: TGCGCCAGCAGCCAAACTACAGAACTGGGACAGTACTATGGCTACACCTTC. It codes for CASSQTTELGQYYGYTF.

This clonotype was seen only a few times. The chain couples TRBV2 to TRBJ2-3; 7 bases fit TRBD1. CDR1 and CDR2 (germline): SNHLY, FYNNEI. The V gene end was trimmed by 6 bases and the J gene end by 2 bases; junction bases not matched to a gene: 11. This CDR3 has 16 amino acids. The CDR3: CASSQPTGTLTDTQYF. CDR3 in DNA: TGTGCCAGCAGCCAACCGACAGGGACCCTCACAGATACGCAGTATTTT.

This clonotype was found many times. The chain is built from TRBV4-3 and TRBJ1-2; D not resolved. V was pared by 1 base and J by 4 bases, with 13 bases between. The CDR3 runs to 15 residues. Germline CDR1 LGHNA, CDR2 YSLEER. CDR3 nucleotides: TGCGCCAGCAGCCAAGGGTTACGGGGAGGCTATGGCTACACCTTC. Translated, it gives CASSQGLRGGYGYTF.

This clonotype is a singleton in its sample. The junction differs from germline at one of its ends, possibly a read error. The genes are TRBV18 and TRBJ2-7; D possibly corresponds to TRBD1 (7 bases). The CDR3 contains 13 residues. Germline lookup yields CDR1 KGHSH and CDR2 LQKENI. In DNA, the CDR3 is TGTGCCAACTCAGGGGGGACATTCTACGAGCAGTACTTC. Translated: CANSGGTFYEQYF.

This clonotype came up a few times. The CDR3: CASSLMDSNQPQHF. In nucleotides, the CDR3 is TGCGCCAGCAGCTTGATGGATAGCAATCAGCCCCAGCATTTT. This sequence joins TRBV5-1 and TRBJ1-5; D gene ambiguous. CDR3 size: 14 residues. Germline V gene lookup returns CDR1 SGHRS and CDR2 YFSETQ. Between the trimmed V and J ends, which lost 1 base and 0 bases, there was a span of 5 bases.

This clonotype occurred a few times. The V gene is TRBV5-1, the J gene TRBJ2-5, with TRBD1 as a possible D gene (6 bases). The germline gives CDR1 SGHRS, CDR2 YFSETQ. This CDR3 has 14 residues. Trimming shortened V by 6 bases and J by 2 bases, and 14 bases separated the two germline ends. CDR3 nucleotide sequence: TGCGCCAGCACCGAGAGGACAGATCAAGAGACCCAGTACTTC. This codes for CASTERTDQETQYF.

The CDR3 is CASSYGAYNEQFF. In DNA form, the CDR3 reads TGTGCCAGCAGTTACGGGGCGTACAATGAGCAGTTCTTC. V gene TRBV6-5 combines with J gene TRBJ2-1; a weak D match, TRBD1 (5 bases). The CDR3 extends over 13 amino acids. Germline-derived CDR1 and CDR2 are MNHEY and SVGAGI. V lost 2 bases, J lost 4 bases, and 6 bases lay in between.

The chain uses TRBV5-1 and TRBJ2-4; tentative D call: TRBD2 (5 bases). The better agreement between TRBJ2-1 and the DNA end casts doubt on the J call. This CDR3 has 19 residues. CDR1 is SGHRS and CDR2 is YFSETQ in the germline V gene. CDR3 amino acids: CASSFSGQVGDLAKNIQFF. CDR3 in DNA: TGCGCCAGCAGCTTTTCGGGCCAGGTCGGAGACCTAGCCAAAAACATTCAGTTCTTC.

This chain uses TRBV12-3 or TRBV12-4 with TRBJ1-5; D is uncertain. The CDR3 consists of 12 residues. V lost 7 bases and J lost 1, with 5 bases in between. The CDR3 reads CASTGSNQPQHF. CDR3 nucleotide sequence: TGTGCCAGCACTGGGAGCAATCAGCCCCAGCATTTT.

This clonotype was seen more than once but under ten times. The chain carries TRBV7-9 and TRBJ2-5; D is unclear. The V and J ends lost 5 bases and 4 bases respectively, with 11 bases between them. This CDR3 contains 13 residues. CDR1 is SEHNR and CDR2 is FQNEAQ in the germline V gene (reference sequence). In DNA, the CDR3 is TGTGCCAGCAGCCGATTGGGTGCAGAGACCCAGTACTTC. Translated: CASSRLGAETQYF.

As concerns this clonotype: The junction departs from germline at one end; a sequencing error may be responsible. The chain couples TRBV12-5 to TRBJ2-3, with TRBD1 matching 9 bases. CDR3 size: 15 residues. Per the germline V gene, CDR1 is LGHNT and CDR2 is FRNRAP. CDR3 nucleotides: TGTGCTGGTGGTTTCGGGACAGGGCACGCAGATACGCAGTATTTT. Translated, it gives CAGGFGTGHADTQYF. Based on the CDR3 plus reference TRBV12-5 and TRBJ2-3, the full variable domain is DARVTQTPRHKVTEMGQEVTMRCQPILGHNTVFWYRQTMMQGLELLAYFRNRAPLDDSGMPKDRFSAEMPDATLATLKIQPSEPRDSAVYFCAGGFGTGHADTQYFGPGTRLTVL.

This rearrangement joins TRBV4-1 to TRBJ1-4, with TRBD1 as a possible D gene (5 bases). Germline V gene data show CDR1 as MGHRA and CDR2 as YSYEKL. V lost 5 bases, J lost 6 bases, and 16 bases lay in between. The CDR3 sequence is 15 residues long. The CDR3 DNA reads as TGCGCCAGCAGCTCTCTCGATGGGACTTATGAAAAACTGTTTTTT. Amino acid sequence: CASSSLDGTYEKLFF.

The chain employs TRBV24-1 and TRBJ2-5; 9 bases are shared with TRBD1. V shed 9 bases, J shed 2 bases, and the junction held 3 bases outside the gene matches. The CDR3 loop spans 13 amino acids. The germline V gene encodes CDR1 KGHDR and CDR2 SFDVKD. The CDR3 here is CATGTGKQETQYF. As DNA, the CDR3 is TGTGCCACCGGGACAGGGAAGCAAGAGACCCAGTACTTC.

This clonotype was seen only once. V usage is TRBV28 and J usage is TRBJ1-5; the D is unclear. V gave up 3 bases and J gave up 2 bases, with 8 bases separating them. From germline, CDR1 is MDHEN and CDR2 SYDVKM. This CDR3 is built from 14 residues. The CDR3 reads CASSLNGGNQPQHF. In nucleotides, the CDR3 is TGTGCCAGCAGTTTGAACGGGGGCAATCAGCCCCAGCATTTT.

The sample holds a few counts of this clonotype. The J gene is TRBJ1-5, the V gene TRBV29-1; D is perhaps TRBD1 (6 bases). CDR1 and CDR2 from the germline V gene are SQVTM and ANQGSEA. CDR3 length equals 12 residues. Trimming pared 6 bases from V and 5 bases from J, leaving 11 bases between. The CDR3 region is CSVGQLDQPQHF. CDR3 coding DNA: TGCAGCGTGGGACAACTCGATCAGCCCCAGCATTTT.

The sample holds one count of this clonotype. V is TRBV28 and J is TRBJ2-5; 10 bases map to TRBD1. Germline trimming cut 5 bases from V and 4 bases from J; bases unmatched to any gene: 7. The CDR3 has 15 amino acids. Germline CDR1 MDHEN, CDR2 SYDVKM. The CDR3 region has the DNA TGTGCCAGCAGTGTTCCGGGACAGGGGTCAGAGACCCAGTACTTC. Translation gives CASSVPGQGSETQYF.

This chain joins TRBV21-1 and TRBJ2-7. TRBV21-1 is flagged as a pseudogene. There are 14 residues in the CDR3. The CDR3 DNA reads as TGTGCCAGCAGCAAAGCAGGGTTCGGAATCGAGCAGTACTTC. Amino acids: CASSKAGFGIEQYF.

The J gene is TRBJ1-1, the V gene TRBV4-1, with a possible D match to TRBD1 (5 bases). The CDR3 has 14 residues. Per germline, CDR1 MGHRA and CDR2 YSYEKL. V lost 3 bases to trimming and J lost 4 bases, with 12 bases between them. CDR3 nucleotide sequence: TGCGCCAGCAGCCAGGGGGGGTCGGGCACTGAAGCTTTCTTT. It codes for CASSQGGSGTEAFF.

The sample holds a few counts of this clonotype. This chain links TRBV29-1 with TRBJ2-6; tentative D call: TRBD2 (6 bases). The CDR3 covers 16 residues. V was clipped by 2 bases and J by 5 bases, with 16 bases between them. Germline CDR1 reads SQVTM; CDR2 reads ANQGSEA. For the CDR3, the DNA is TGCAGCGTTGAAAAAGATAGGAGGGGCTGGGCCAACGTCCTGACTTTC. Translating gives CSVEKDRRGWANVLTF.

The CDR3 here is CSARDQGEEDQPQHF. CDR3 sequence (DNA): TGCAGTGCTAGAGATCAGGGGGAAGAGGATCAGCCCCAGCATTTT. This chain uses TRBV20-1 with TRBJ1-5; 7 nucleotides agree with TRBD1. This CDR3 has 15 residues. V lost 0 bases, J lost 5 bases, and 7 bases stayed unmatched. CDR1 and CDR2 (germline): DFQATT, SNEGSKA (reference sequence).

The J gene is TRBJ2-6, the V gene TRBV29-1; D is uncertain. The V and J ends lost 4 bases and 8 bases respectively, with 12 bases between them. Germline lookup yields CDR1 SQVTM and CDR2 ANQGSEA. The CDR3 consists of 13 residues. The DNA for the CDR3 is TGCAGCGTTGTAGAGGAAAACACCAACGTCCTGACTTTC. This gives the protein CSVVEENTNVLTF.

This chain connects TRBV4-2 to TRBJ1-3; 7 positions agree with TRBD1. The V segment lost 0 bases and the J segment 0 bases; nucleotides outside the gene matches: 5. Germline V CDR1 and CDR2: LGHNA, YNFKEQ. CDR3 length: 17 amino acids. The CDR3 spells CASSQEGGVSSGNTIYF. The CDR3 coding sequence is TGTGCCAGCAGCCAAGAAGGGGGCGTAAGCTCTGGAAACACCATATATTTT.

The J gene is TRBJ1-1, the V gene TRBV4-1; no reliable D call. The CDR3 totals 15 residues. Trimming pared 0 bases from V and 2 bases from J, leaving 10 bases between. Germline-derived CDR1 and CDR2 are MGHRA and YSYEKL. The CDR3: CASSQDLGSNTEAFF. In DNA form, the CDR3 reads TGCGCCAGCAGCCAAGATCTAGGCAGCAACACTGAAGCTTTCTTT.

There are many counts of this clonotype. This chain uses TRBV7-2 with TRBJ2-2, with D unresolved. Trimming removed 4 bases from V and 0 bases from J, with 9 bases in between. Germline CDR1 is SGHTA and CDR2 is FQGNSA. The CDR3 runs 15 residues. The CDR3 reads CASSWATTNTGELFF. The CDR3 DNA reads as TGTGCCAGCAGCTGGGCGACAACGAACACCGGGGAGCTGTTTTTT.

The V call is TRBV28, the J call TRBJ2-1; TRBD2 agrees at 12 bases. The J segment lost 8 bases and the V segment lost 5 bases, leaving 7 bases of the junction unmatched. The CDR3 extends over 15 amino acids. From germline, CDR1 is MDHEN and CDR2 SYDVKM. CDR3 residues: CASSPGTSGSYEQFF. The CDR3 coding sequence is TGTGCCAGCAGTCCGGGGACTAGCGGGTCTTATGAGCAGTTCTTC.

The table lists this clonotype with a count of one. A much larger clone is a single base away; this may be a read error. This chain joins TRBV7-9 and TRBJ2-4; D possibly corresponds to TRBD1 (5 bases). Matching the DNA end better, TRBJ2-5 makes the J call doubtful. Germline V gene lookup returns CDR1 SEHNR and CDR2 FQNEAQ (reference sequence). CDR3 length equals 13 residues. For the CDR3, the DNA is TGTGCCAGCAGCGCACAGGAGATCAAGACCCAGTACTTC. As protein: CASSAQEIKTQYF.

The chain combines TRBV28 with TRBJ1-5, with no clear D. This CDR3 is 15 amino acids long. V was pared by 1 base and J by 5 bases, with 12 bases between. Germline CDR1 and CDR2: MDHEN and SYDVKM. In DNA form, the CDR3 reads TGTGCCAGCAGTTTATCCGGCGGAGAGTATCAGCCCCAGCATTTT. Translating it yields CASSLSGGEYQPQHF.

The V gene is TRBV4-3, the J gene TRBJ2-3; no clear D gene. CDR1 and CDR2 from the germline V gene are LGHNA and YSLEER. The CDR3 length is 14 residues. V was cut by 4 bases and J by 0 bases, with 8 bases left in between. This CDR3 reads CASSPSFSTDTQYF. CDR3 coding DNA: TGCGCCAGCAGCCCAAGTTTTAGCACAGATACGCAGTATTTT.